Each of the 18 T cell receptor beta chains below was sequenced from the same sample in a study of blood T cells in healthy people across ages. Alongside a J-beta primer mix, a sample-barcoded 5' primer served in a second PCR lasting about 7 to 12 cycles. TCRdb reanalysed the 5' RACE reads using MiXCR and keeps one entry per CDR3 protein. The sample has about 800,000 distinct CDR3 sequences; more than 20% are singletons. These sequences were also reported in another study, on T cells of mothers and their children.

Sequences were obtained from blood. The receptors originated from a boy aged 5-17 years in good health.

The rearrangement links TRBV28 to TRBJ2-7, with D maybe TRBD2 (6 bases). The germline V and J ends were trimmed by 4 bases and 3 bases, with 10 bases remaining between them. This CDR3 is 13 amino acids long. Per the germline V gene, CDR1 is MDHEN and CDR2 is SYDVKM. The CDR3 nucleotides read TGTGCCAGCAGTTGGGGAGGCGACTACGAGCAGTACTTC. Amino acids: CASSWGGDYEQYF.

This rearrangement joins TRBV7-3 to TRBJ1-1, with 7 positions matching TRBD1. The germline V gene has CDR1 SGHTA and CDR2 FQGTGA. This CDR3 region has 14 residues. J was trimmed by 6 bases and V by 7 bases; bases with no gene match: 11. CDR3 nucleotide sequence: TGTGCCAGCAACGTAACAGGGGTAGAAGCTGAAGCTTTCTTT. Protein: CASNVTGVEAEAFF. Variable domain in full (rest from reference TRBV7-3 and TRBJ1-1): GAGVSQTPSNKVTEKGKYVELRCDPISGHTALYWYRQSLGQGPEFLIYFQGTGAADDSGLPNDRFFAVRPEGSVSTLKIQRTERGDSAVYLCASNVTGVEAEAFFGQGTRLTVV.

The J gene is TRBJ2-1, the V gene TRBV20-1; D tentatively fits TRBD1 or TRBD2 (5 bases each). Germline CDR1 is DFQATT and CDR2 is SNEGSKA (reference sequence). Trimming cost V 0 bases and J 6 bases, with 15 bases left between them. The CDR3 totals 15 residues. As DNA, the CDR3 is TGCAGTGCTAGAGATCCCGGGTGGGGGTCCAATGAGCAGTTCTTC. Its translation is CSARDPGWGSNEQFF.

The CDR3 DNA sequence: TGTGCCAGCACCCCGACAGGGGGGGAGACCCAGTACTTC. It codes for CASTPTGGETQYF. The rearrangement uses TRBV28 and TRBJ2-5, with 9 bases matching TRBD1. Germline values: CDR1 MDHEN, CDR2 SYDVKM. Trimming took 7 bases from V and 5 from J; bases not matched to a gene: 5. This CDR3 has 13 amino acids.

The CDR3 sequence is CASSPGQGVKNIQYF. The CDR3 DNA follows: TGTGCCAGCAGTCCGGGACAGGGGGTCAAAAACATTCAGTACTTC. This chain uses TRBV12-3 or TRBV12-4 with TRBJ2-4, with 11 bases identical to TRBD1. This CDR3 region has 15 residues. V shed 5 bases and J 3 bases; nucleotides not matched to a gene: 3.

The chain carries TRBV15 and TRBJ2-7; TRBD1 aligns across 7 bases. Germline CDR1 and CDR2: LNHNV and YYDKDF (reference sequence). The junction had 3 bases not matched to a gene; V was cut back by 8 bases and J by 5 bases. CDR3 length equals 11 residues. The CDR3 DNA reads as TGTGCCACCTCCGACAGGGACGAGCAGTACTTC. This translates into CATSDRDEQYF.

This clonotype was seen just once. The CDR3 region is CASSYSRFQGRLYEQYF. Written as DNA, the CDR3 is TGTGCCAGCAGTTACTCCCGGTTCCAGGGGCGCCTTTACGAGCAGTACTTC. The chain recombines TRBV6-5 with TRBJ2-7; D is perhaps TRBD1 (6 bases). This CDR3 contains 17 residues. The germline V gene encodes CDR1 MNHEY and CDR2 SVGAGI. With 0 bases removed from V and 4 bases from J, the gap between germline ends came to 19 bases.

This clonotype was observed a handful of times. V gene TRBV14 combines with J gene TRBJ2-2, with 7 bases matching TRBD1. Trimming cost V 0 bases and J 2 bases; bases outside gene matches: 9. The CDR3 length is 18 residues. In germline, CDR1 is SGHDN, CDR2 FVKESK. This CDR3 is CASSQDYLGQVNTGELFF. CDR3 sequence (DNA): TGTGCCAGCAGCCAAGATTACCTCGGACAGGTTAACACCGGGGAGCTGTTTTTT.

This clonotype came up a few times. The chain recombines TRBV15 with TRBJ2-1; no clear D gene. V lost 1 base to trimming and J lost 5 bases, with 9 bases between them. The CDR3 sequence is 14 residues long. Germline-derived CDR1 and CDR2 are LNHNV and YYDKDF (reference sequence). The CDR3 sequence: CATSRGGVNNEQFF. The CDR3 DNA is TGTGCCACCAGCAGAGGAGGAGTAAACAATGAGCAGTTCTTC.

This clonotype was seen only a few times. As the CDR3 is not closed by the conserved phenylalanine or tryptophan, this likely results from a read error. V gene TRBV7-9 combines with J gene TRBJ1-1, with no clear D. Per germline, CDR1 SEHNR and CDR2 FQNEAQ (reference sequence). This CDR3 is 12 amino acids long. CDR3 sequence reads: CAGRTMNTEAFL. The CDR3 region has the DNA TGTGCTGGCCGAACCATGAACACTGAAGCTTTCCTT.

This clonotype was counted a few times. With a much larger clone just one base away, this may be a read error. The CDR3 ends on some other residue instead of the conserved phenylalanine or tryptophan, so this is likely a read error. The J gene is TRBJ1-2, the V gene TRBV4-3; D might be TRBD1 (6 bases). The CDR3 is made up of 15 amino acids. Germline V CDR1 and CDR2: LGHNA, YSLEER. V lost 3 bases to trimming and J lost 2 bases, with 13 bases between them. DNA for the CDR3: TGCGCCAGCAGCCAGGACCGGGACATCAACTATGGCTACACCCTC. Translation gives CASSQDRDINYGYTL.

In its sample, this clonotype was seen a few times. In nucleotides, the CDR3 is TGTGCCAGCAGTACAAGGGATCGGCTACGAGGGCAGTACTTC. It yields the protein CASSTRDRLRGQYF. This chain joins TRBV6-5 and TRBJ2-5; possibly TRBD2 for D (5 bases). The CDR3 contains 14 residues. Germline values: CDR1 MNHEY, CDR2 SVGAGI. Trimming removed 5 bases at V and 11 bases at J, with 21 bases between.

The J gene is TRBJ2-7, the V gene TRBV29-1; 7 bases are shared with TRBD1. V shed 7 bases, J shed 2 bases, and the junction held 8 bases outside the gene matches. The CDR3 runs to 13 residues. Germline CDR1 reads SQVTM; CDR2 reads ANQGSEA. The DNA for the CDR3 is TGCAGCGCTGCCCAAGGGGGCCCCTACGAGCAGTACTTC. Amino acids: CSAAQGGPYEQYF.

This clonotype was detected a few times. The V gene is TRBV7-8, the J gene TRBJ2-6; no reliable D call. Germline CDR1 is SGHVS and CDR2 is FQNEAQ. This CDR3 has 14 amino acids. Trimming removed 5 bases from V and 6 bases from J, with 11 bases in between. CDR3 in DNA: TGTGCCAGCAGCCCGCGTGACTCGGCCAACGTCCTGACTTTC. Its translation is CASSPRDSANVLTF. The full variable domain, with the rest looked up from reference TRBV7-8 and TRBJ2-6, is GAGVSQSPRYKVAKRGQDVALRCDPISGHVSLFWYQQALGQGPEFLTYFQNEAQLDKSGLPSDRFFAERPEGSVSTLKIQRTQQEDSAVYLCASSPRDSANVLTFGAGSRLTVL.

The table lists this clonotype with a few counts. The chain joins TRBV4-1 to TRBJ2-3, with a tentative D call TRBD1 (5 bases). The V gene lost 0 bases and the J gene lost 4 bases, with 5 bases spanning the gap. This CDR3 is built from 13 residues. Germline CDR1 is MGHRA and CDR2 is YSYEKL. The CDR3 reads CASSQEGADTQYF. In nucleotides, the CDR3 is TGCGCCAGCAGCCAAGAAGGGGCAGATACGCAGTATTTT.

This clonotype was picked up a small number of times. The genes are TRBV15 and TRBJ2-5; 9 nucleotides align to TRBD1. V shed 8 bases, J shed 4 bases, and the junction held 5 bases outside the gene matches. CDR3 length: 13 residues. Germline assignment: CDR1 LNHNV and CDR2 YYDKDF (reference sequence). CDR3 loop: CATGPGQGETQYF. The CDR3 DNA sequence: TGTGCCACCGGGCCGGGACAGGGAGAGACCCAGTACTTC.

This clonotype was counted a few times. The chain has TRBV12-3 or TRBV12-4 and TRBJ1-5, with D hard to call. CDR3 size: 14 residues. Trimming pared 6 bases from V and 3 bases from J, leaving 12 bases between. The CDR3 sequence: CASREGLYNQPQHF. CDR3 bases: TGTGCCAGCAGGGAGGGTCTATACAATCAGCCCCAGCATTTT.

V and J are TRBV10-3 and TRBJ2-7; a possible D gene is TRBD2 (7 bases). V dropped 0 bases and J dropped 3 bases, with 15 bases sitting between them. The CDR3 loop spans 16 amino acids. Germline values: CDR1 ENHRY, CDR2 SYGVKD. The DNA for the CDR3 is TGTGCCATCAGTGAGTCGCGGGGAGGGGGAGGCTACGAGCAGTACTTC. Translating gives CAISESRGGGGYEQYF.